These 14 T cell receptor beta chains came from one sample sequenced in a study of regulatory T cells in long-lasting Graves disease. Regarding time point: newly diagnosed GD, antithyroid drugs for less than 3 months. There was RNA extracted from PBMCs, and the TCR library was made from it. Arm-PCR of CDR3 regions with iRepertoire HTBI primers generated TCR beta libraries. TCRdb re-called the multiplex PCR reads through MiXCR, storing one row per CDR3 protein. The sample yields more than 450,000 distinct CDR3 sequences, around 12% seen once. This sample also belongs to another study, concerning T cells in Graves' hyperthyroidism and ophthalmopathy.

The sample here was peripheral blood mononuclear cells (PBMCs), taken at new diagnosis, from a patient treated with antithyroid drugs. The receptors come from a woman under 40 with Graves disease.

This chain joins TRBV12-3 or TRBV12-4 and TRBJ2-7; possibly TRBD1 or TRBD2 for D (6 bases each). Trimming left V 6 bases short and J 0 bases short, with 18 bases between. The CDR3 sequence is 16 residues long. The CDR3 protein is CASSRILGGGSYEQYF. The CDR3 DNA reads TGTGCCAGCAGCCGTATTCTTGGAGGGGGCTCCTACGAGCAGTACTTC.

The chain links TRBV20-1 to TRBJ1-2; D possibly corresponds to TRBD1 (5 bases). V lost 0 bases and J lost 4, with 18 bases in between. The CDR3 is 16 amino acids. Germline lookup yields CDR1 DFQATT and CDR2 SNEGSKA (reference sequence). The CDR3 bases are TGCAGTGCTAGAGAGGCCGGGGGAGGTCGCGGCTATGGCTACACCTTC. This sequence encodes CSAREAGGGRGYGYTF.

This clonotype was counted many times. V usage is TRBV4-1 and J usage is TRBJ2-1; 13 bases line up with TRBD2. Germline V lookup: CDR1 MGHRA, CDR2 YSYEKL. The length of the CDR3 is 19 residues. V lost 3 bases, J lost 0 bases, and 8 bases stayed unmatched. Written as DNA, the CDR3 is TGCGCCAGCAGCCAGGAGAGACTAGCGGGGGGACGCTCCTACAATGAGCAGTTCTTC. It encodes CASSQERLAGGRSYNEQFF.

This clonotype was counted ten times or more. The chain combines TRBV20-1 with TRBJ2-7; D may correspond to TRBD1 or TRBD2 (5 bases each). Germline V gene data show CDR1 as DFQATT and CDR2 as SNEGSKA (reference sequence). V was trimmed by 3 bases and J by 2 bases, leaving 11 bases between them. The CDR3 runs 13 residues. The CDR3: CSASGWGTYEQYF. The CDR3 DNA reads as TGCAGTGCTAGCGGTTGGGGGACCTACGAGCAGTACTTC.

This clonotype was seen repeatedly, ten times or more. The CDR3 protein is CSVESGYAQFF. The CDR3 DNA sequence: TGCAGCGTTGAATCGGGCTATGCGCAGTTCTTC. V usage is TRBV29-1 and J usage is TRBJ2-1, with D uncertain. Germline assignment: CDR1 SQVTM and CDR2 ANQGSEA. The CDR3 consists of 11 residues. V was pared by 2 bases and J by 12 bases, with 11 bases between.

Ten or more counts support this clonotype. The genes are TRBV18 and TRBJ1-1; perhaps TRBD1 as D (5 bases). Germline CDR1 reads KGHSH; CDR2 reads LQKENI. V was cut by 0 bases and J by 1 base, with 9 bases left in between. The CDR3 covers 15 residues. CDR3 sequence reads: CASSPPSGRNTEAFF. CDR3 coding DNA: TGTGCCAGCTCACCACCGTCAGGGAGGAACACTGAAGCTTTCTTT. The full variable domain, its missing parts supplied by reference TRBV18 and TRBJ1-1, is NAGVMQNPRHLVRRRGQEARLRCSPMKGHSHVYWYRQLPEEGLKFMVYLQKENIIDESGMPKERFSAEFPKEGPSILRIQQVVRGDSAAYFCASSPPSGRNTEAFFGQGTRLTVV.

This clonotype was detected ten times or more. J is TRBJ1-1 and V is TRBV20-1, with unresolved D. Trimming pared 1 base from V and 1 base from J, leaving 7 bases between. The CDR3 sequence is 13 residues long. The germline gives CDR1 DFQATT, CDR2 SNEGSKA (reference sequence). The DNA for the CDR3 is TGCAGTGCTAGAGTTCCGGGGAACACTGAAGCTTTCTTT. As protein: CSARVPGNTEAFF.

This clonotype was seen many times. This CDR3 is CASSEGGAADGYTF. CDR3 DNA: TGTGCCAGCAGTGAGGGAGGGGCAGCCGATGGCTACACCTTC. The chain links TRBV25-1 to TRBJ1-2; TRBD1 is a possible D gene (5 bases). The CDR3 covers 14 residues. Per the germline V gene, CDR1 is MGHDK and CDR2 is SYGVNS. The V end lost 3 bases, the J end lost 6 bases, and 14 bases lay between the germline ends.

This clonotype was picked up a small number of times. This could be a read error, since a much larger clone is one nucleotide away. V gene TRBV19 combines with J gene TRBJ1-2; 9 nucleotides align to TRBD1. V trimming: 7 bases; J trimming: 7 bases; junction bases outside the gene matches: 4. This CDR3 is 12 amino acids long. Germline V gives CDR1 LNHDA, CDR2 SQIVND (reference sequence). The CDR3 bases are TGTGCCAGTACACAGGGGGCGGCTGGCTACACCTTC. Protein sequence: CASTQGAAGYTF.

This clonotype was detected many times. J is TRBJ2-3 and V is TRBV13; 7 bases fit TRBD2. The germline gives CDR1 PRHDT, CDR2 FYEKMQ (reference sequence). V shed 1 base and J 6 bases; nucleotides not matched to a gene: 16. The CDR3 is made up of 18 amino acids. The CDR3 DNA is TGTGCCAGCAGCTTAGCGGGCGTTCGAGCGGCTAGCGGCGATACGCAGTATTTT. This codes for CASSLAGVRAASGDTQYF.

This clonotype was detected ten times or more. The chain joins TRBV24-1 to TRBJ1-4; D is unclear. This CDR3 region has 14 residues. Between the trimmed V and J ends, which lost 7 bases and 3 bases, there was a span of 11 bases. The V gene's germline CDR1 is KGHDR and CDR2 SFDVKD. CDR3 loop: CATSEGVANEKLFF. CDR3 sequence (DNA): TGTGCCACCAGCGAGGGAGTGGCTAATGAAAAACTGTTTTTT.

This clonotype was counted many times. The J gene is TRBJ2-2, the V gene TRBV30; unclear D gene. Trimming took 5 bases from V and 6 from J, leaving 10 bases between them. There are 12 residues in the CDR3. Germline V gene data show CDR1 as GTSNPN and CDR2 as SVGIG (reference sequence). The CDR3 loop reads CAWWIAPGELFF. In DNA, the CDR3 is TGTGCCTGGTGGATAGCTCCCGGGGAGCTGTTTTTT.

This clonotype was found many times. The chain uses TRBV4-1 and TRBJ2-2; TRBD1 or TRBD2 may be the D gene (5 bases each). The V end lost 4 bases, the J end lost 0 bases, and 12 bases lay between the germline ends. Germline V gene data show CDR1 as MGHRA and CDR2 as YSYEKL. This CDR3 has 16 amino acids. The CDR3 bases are TGCGCCAGCAGCCGCACCGGGACGGCGAACACCGGGGAGCTGTTTTTT. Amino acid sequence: CASSRTGTANTGELFF.

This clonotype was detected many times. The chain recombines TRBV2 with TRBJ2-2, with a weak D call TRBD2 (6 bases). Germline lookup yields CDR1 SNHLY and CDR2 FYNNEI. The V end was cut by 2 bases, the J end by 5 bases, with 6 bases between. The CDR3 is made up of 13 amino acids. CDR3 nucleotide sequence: TGTGCCAGCAGTGAACGGGGGACCGGGGAGCTGTTTTTT. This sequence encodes CASSERGTGELFF. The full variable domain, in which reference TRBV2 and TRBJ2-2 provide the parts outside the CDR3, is EPEVTQTPSHQVTQMGQEVILRCVPISNHLYFYWYRQILGQKVEFLVSFYNNEISEKSEIFDDQFSVERPDGSNFTLKIRSTKLEDSAMYFCASSERGTGELFFGEGSRLTVL.